This T cell receptor (beta chain) derives from a study of tumor and adjacent non-tumor tissue in lung cancer. Study conclusions and caveats: Significantly higher TCR diversity was found in tumor than normal lung. Normal lung showed higher cumulative top 100 clone frequency than tumor.

About this clonotype: As yet, its antigen is unknown. Sequence at one end of the junction differs from germline and may be a read error.

This sample's RNA came from whole unsorted tissue. More than 3 cm separated this lung sample from the edge of the tumor. Between August and November 2014, newly diagnosed, chemotherapy-naive lung cancer patients underwent thoracic surgery in China. This CDR3 spans 14 amino acids. Germline V gives CDR1 LGHNA, CDR2 YNFKEQ. Three rounds of nested PCR, following a modified ARM-PCR protocol, produced the TCRbeta library. TCRdb fed the multiplex PCR reads into MiXCR, producing one record per CDR3 protein. Found here are roughly 44,000 distinct CDR3 sequences, roughly 60% of them singletons; the top ten hold under 20%.

The V gene is TRBV4-2, the J gene TRBJ2-1; D possibly corresponds to TRBD1 (5 bases). The TCR was taken from a woman in her thirties or forties with non-small cell lung cancer. Sequenced material: distant non-tumor lung tissue. The CDR3 nucleotides are TGTGCCAGCAGTCTTACTGGAGAGGACAATGAGCAGTCCTTC. The encoded protein is CASSLTGEDNEQSF.